Each of the 30 T cell receptor beta chains below was sequenced from the same sample in a study of T cells in Graves' hyperthyroidism and ophthalmopathy. Authors of the study amplified TCR beta CDR3 regions from RNA transcripts. Initially, a first-round RT-PCR of the TCR CDR3 employed the HTBI primer set. Each CDR3 protein gets one entry after TCRdb re-called the multiplex PCR reads with MiXCR. The sample has more than 300,000 distinct CDR3 sequences; approximately 13% are singletons. The sequenced sample was blood. The origin of the receptors is a woman younger than 35 with Graves' hyperthyroidism.

This clonotype showed up many times. The chain recombines TRBV27 with TRBJ2-1; D gene unclear. Trimming removed 4 bases at V and 1 base at J, with 11 bases between. Looked up from germline, CDR1 is MNHEY and CDR2 is SMNVEV (reference sequence). This CDR3 spans 15 amino acids. CDR3: CASSSREISYNEQFF. The CDR3 DNA sequence: TGTGCCAGCAGTTCTCGCGAGATTTCCTACAATGAGCAGTTCTTC.

This clonotype appeared many times. The rearrangement uses TRBV6-2 or TRBV6-3 and TRBJ2-7; no definite D call. Germline-derived CDR1 and CDR2 are MNHEY and SVGEGT. Trimming took 3 bases from V and 1 from J, leaving 10 bases between them. The CDR3 length is 14 residues. The CDR3 protein is CASSYYQLSYEQYF. CDR3 DNA sequence: TGTGCCAGCAGTTATTACCAGCTATCCTACGAGCAGTACTTC.

With respect to this clonotype: Its ends do not fully match the called genes, so a read error is possible. V and J are TRBV9 and TRBJ2-7; D is perhaps TRBD2 (6 bases). This CDR3 comprises 14 residues. The V gene's germline CDR1 is SGDLS and CDR2 YYNGEE. CDR3 nucleotide sequence: TGTGCCAGCAGCGTTAGCGGATCCGCCTACAAGCAGTACTTC. Protein: CASSVSGSAYKQYF. Variable domain in full (rest from reference TRBV9 and TRBJ2-7): DSGVTQTPKHLITATGQRVTLRCSPRSGDLSVYWYQQSLDQGLQFLIQYYNGEERAKGNILERFSAQQFPDLHSELNLSSLELGDSALYFCASSVSGSAYKQYFGPGTRLTVT.

As for this clonotype: The junction shows a germline mismatch at one end, possibly a read error. The V and J genes are TRBV7-9 and TRBJ2-1, with TRBD1 matching 9 bases. Looked up from germline, CDR1 is SEHNR and CDR2 is FQNEAQ (reference sequence). The CDR3 runs to 15 residues. The CDR3 spells CASSLRDRVGYERFF. Written as DNA, the CDR3 is TGTGCCAGCAGCCTCCGGGACAGGGTGGGCTATGAGCGGTTCTTC.

This clonotype was counted only a few times. The chain has TRBV10-1 and TRBJ2-6; TRBD1 matches 9 bases. The length of the CDR3 is 19 residues. The ends lost 5 bases at V and 12 bases at J; junction bases unmatched: 23. Per the germline V gene, CDR1 is WNHNN and CDR2 is SYGVQD (reference sequence). DNA for the CDR3: TGCGCCAGCAGTATTAACCGGGACAGGGCCGCTTCATTAACAGGCGTCCTGACTTTC. It codes for CASSINRDRAASLTGVLTF.

V is TRBV18 and J is TRBJ2-3, with D perhaps matching TRBD2 (6 bases). The V end lost 5 bases, the J end lost 2 bases, and 11 bases lay between the germline ends. The CDR3 has 14 residues. Looked up from germline, CDR1 is KGHSH and CDR2 is LQKENI. CDR3 residues: CASSGLPPTDTQYF. DNA for the CDR3: TGTGCCAGCTCAGGACTACCACCCACAGATACGCAGTATTTT.

The chain has TRBV27 and TRBJ2-7; tentative D call: TRBD2 (6 bases). V gave up 7 bases and J gave up 2 bases, with 21 bases separating them. This CDR3 has 16 residues. Germline V gene lookup returns CDR1 MNHEY and CDR2 SMNVEV (reference sequence). The CDR3 here is CASTAIPEGPPYEQYF. The CDR3 DNA reads as TGTGCCAGCACGGCGATTCCGGAGGGGCCTCCCTACGAGCAGTACTTC.

In this sample, this clonotype turned up many times. The chain uses TRBV18 and TRBJ2-7, with no clear D. The CDR3 covers 15 residues. The germline V gene encodes CDR1 KGHSH and CDR2 LQKENI. The V and J ends lost 2 bases and 2 bases respectively, with 13 bases between them. Here the CDR3 reads CASSPGNILTYEQYF. CDR3 bases: TGTGCCAGCTCACCAGGGAACATACTCACCTACGAGCAGTACTTC.

This clonotype was observed many times. The J gene is TRBJ1-5, the V gene TRBV7-8, with TRBD1 identical over 9 bases. The germline V gene has CDR1 SGHVS and CDR2 FQNEAQ. The CDR3 covers 14 residues. Unmatched junction bases numbered 3, after V lost 5 bases and J lost 4 bases. The CDR3 loop reads CASSMTGGNQPQHF. In DNA form, the CDR3 reads TGTGCCAGCAGCATGACAGGGGGGAATCAGCCCCAGCATTTT. Supplemented by reference TRBV7-8 and TRBJ1-5, the full variable domain reads GAGVSQSPRYKVAKRGQDVALRCDPISGHVSLFWYQQALGQGPEFLTYFQNEAQLDKSGLPSDRFFAERPEGSVSTLKIQRTQQEDSAVYLCASSMTGGNQPQHFGDGTRLSIL.

This clonotype was counted ten times or more. The chain combines TRBV28 with TRBJ1-2; a possible D gene is TRBD1 (6 bases). CDR1 MDHEN and CDR2 SYDVKM come from the germline V gene. Trimming cost V 6 bases and J 10 bases, with 15 bases left between them. The CDR3 runs 12 residues. The CDR3 region is CASRHGGRLYTF. The DNA of the CDR3 is TGTGCCAGCAGGCATGGGGGGCGCCTCTACACCTTC.

This clonotype was seen just once. The CDR3: CASRVPGQGPYGYTF. The CDR3 DNA reads TGTGCCAGCAGGGTACCGGGACAGGGACCCTATGGCTACACCTTC. The rearrangement joins TRBV28 to TRBJ1-2; TRBD1 matches 9 bases. The CDR3 covers 15 residues. Germline V gene data show CDR1 as MDHEN and CDR2 as SYDVKM. The V gene end was trimmed by 6 bases and the J gene end by 4 bases; junction bases not matched to a gene: 9.

This clonotype has just a few counts. The J gene is TRBJ2-1, the V gene TRBV7-2; unclear D gene. The V end was cut by 5 bases, the J end by 10 bases, with 12 bases between. This CDR3 spans 12 amino acids. The V gene's germline CDR1 is SGHTA and CDR2 FQGNSA. The CDR3 nucleotides are TGTGCCAGCAGCCTACATAAGGCGGAGCAGTTCTTC. Protein sequence: CASSLHKAEQFF.

This clonotype was seen ten or more times. This chain joins TRBV12-3 or TRBV12-4 and TRBJ2-1; 11 nucleotides align to TRBD2. The V gene end was trimmed by 6 bases and the J gene end by 0 bases; junction bases not matched to a gene: 4. The CDR3 has 16 residues. The DNA of the CDR3 is TGTGCCAGCAGATCTAGCGGGGGGTCCTCCTACAATGAGCAGTTCTTC. It yields the protein CASRSSGGSSYNEQFF.

This clonotype was found many times. The chain employs TRBV20-1 and TRBJ1-5, with D uncertain. The germline V gene has CDR1 DFQATT and CDR2 SNEGSKA (reference sequence). V lost 1 base to trimming and J lost 3 bases, with 7 bases between them. The CDR3 consists of 13 residues. CDR3: CSARGQNNQPQHF. CDR3 sequence (DNA): TGCAGTGCTAGAGGTCAGAACAATCAGCCCCAGCATTTT.

V gene TRBV5-1 combines with J gene TRBJ1-1; D remains ambiguous. The germline V gene encodes CDR1 SGHRS and CDR2 YFSETQ. The CDR3 extends over 15 amino acids. Between the trimmed V and J ends, which lost 4 bases and 1 base, there was a span of 14 bases. CDR3: CASSQDVWENTEAFF. The DNA for the CDR3 is TGCGCCAGCAGCCAGGACGTGTGGGAGAACACTGAAGCTTTCTTT. The whole variable domain, filled in from reference TRBV5-1 and TRBJ1-1, reads KAGVTQTPRYLIKTRGQQVTLSCSPISGHRSVSWYQQTPGQGLQFLFEYFSETQRNKGNFPGRFSGRQFSNSRSEMNVSTLELGDSALYLCASSQDVWENTEAFFGQGTRLTVV.

The gene calls are TRBV20-1 and TRBJ2-7; 7 nucleotides agree with TRBD2. The junction had 13 bases not matched to a gene; V was cut back by 6 bases and J by 2 bases. CDR1 and CDR2 (germline): DFQATT, SNEGSKA (reference sequence). The CDR3 is 15 amino acids. CDR3 coding DNA: TGCAGTGCGAGAATGTGGTCTAGCGGTCCCTACGAGCAGTACTTC. Protein product: CSARMWSSGPYEQYF.

This clonotype was detected many times. J is TRBJ1-2 and V is TRBV6-5; D is uncertain. V was shortened by 0 bases and J by 6 bases, with 8 bases between the two germline ends. The germline gives CDR1 MNHEY, CDR2 SVGAGI. This CDR3 spans 13 amino acids. This CDR3 is CASSYSRVDGYTF. The CDR3 DNA reads TGTGCCAGCAGTTACTCCAGAGTAGATGGCTACACCTTC.

There are many counts of this clonotype. V usage is TRBV27 and J usage is TRBJ2-3; D is perhaps TRBD1 or TRBD2 (5 bases each). The germline CDR1 and CDR2 sequences are MNHEY and SMNVEV (reference sequence). The V end was cut by 5 bases, the J end by 3 bases, with 21 bases between. The CDR3 is 17 residues long. The CDR3 loop is CASSPRGSSKGTDTQYF. CDR3 DNA: TGTGCCAGCAGTCCTCGTGGGAGCTCAAAGGGGACAGATACGCAGTATTTT.

The sample holds many counts of this clonotype. V gene TRBV15 combines with J gene TRBJ2-3; TRBD2 matches at 7 bases. The ends lost 0 bases at V and 8 bases at J; junction bases unmatched: 8. The CDR3 runs 15 residues. Germline loops: CDR1 LNHNV, CDR2 YYDKDF (reference sequence). The CDR3 region has the DNA TGTGCCACCAGCAGAGATACGGGCGGGGGACTTACGCAGTATTTT. Translation gives CATSRDTGGGLTQYF.

In the case of this clonotype: This may arise from a read error, as a much more abundant clone is one base away. The rearrangement joins TRBV15 to TRBJ2-7; TRBD1 aligns across 9 bases. Per germline, CDR1 LNHNV and CDR2 YYDKDF (reference sequence). The CDR3 contains 16 residues. The CDR3 here is CAASTSTGTGTYEQYF. The DNA for the CDR3 is TGTGCCGCCAGCACCTCAACCGGGACAGGGACCTACGAGCAGTACTTC.

This clonotype occurred many times. The chain links TRBV24-1 to TRBJ2-5; 9 nucleotides align to TRBD1. Germline V gene lookup returns CDR1 KGHDR and CDR2 SFDVKD. With V trimmed by 4 bases and J by 5 bases, 10 bases remained unmatched. CDR3 length: 16 residues. CDR3 sequence: CATSDWGQGRRETQYF. In nucleotides, the CDR3 is TGTGCCACCAGTGACTGGGGACAGGGCCGCCGGGAGACCCAGTACTTC.

V usage is TRBV19 and J usage is TRBJ2-1, with 8 bases lining up with TRBD1. Germline CDR1 is LNHDA and CDR2 is SQIVND (reference sequence). The length of the CDR3 is 14 residues. Trimming removed 6 bases from V and 8 bases from J; junction bases left unmatched: 9. DNA of the CDR3: TGTGCCAGTAGCACCGGGACAGGAGGTCATGAGCAGTTCTTC. Protein: CASSTGTGGHEQFF.

This clonotype has a count of ten or more. The V call is TRBV18, the J call TRBJ1-1; tentatively, D is TRBD1 (6 bases). Trimming shortened V by 6 bases and J by 0 bases, and 14 bases separated the two germline ends. The CDR3 totals 15 residues. In germline, CDR1 is KGHSH, CDR2 LQKENI. The CDR3: CASSAAGQLNTEAFF. The CDR3 DNA sequence: TGTGCCAGCTCGGCCGCCGGACAGCTGAACACTGAAGCTTTCTTT.

Of note for this clonotype: A much larger clone differs from this one at a single base, so this may be a read error. The chain combines TRBV2 with TRBJ1-2, with D unclear. There are 15 residues in the CDR3. Germline V gene data show CDR1 as SNHLY and CDR2 as FYNNEI. CDR3 DNA sequence: TGTGCCAGCAGTTCCTGGGAGGGTGCTAACTATGGCTACGCCTTC. Translated: CASSSWEGANYGYAF.

This clonotype was seen more than once but under ten times. The V call is TRBV29-1, the J call TRBJ2-7; TRBD2 might be the D (6 bases). Trimming took off 4 bases at V and 5 bases at J, with 6 bases between the two ends. Germline V CDR1 and CDR2: SQVTM, ANQGSEA. There are 10 residues in the CDR3. The CDR3 nucleotides read TGCAGCGTTGGGGAGGACGAGCAGTACTTC. This codes for CSVGEDEQYF.

In its sample, this clonotype was seen a few times. The CDR3 sequence: CASSFGFRYEQYF. CDR3 sequence (DNA): TGTGCCAGTAGTTTCGGATTCCGTTACGAGCAGTACTTC. This chain joins TRBV19 and TRBJ2-7; no definite D call. The V gene lost 5 bases and the J gene lost 4 bases, with 12 bases spanning the gap. Germline values: CDR1 LNHDA, CDR2 SQIVND (reference sequence). The CDR3 sequence is 13 residues long. Together with reference TRBV19 and TRBJ2-7, the CDR3 gives the full variable domain: DGGITQSPKYLFRKEGQNVTLSCEQNLNHDAMYWYRQDPGQGLRLIYYSQIVNDFQKGDIAEGYSVSREKKESFPLTVTSAQKNPTAFYLCASSFGFRYEQYFGPGTRLTVT.

This clonotype was seen at least ten times. The chain uses TRBV5-6 and TRBJ2-7; 12 nucleotides align to TRBD2. Germline-derived CDR1 and CDR2 are SGHDT and YYEEEE. With V trimmed by 5 bases and J by 6 bases, 6 bases remained unmatched. This CDR3 is 14 amino acids long. This CDR3 is CASSRTSGIREQYF. The CDR3 DNA reads as TGTGCCAGCAGTCGGACTAGCGGGATCCGCGAGCAGTACTTC.

The sample holds many counts of this clonotype. CDR3 sequence: CASSVVWDKNIQYF. CDR3 in DNA: TGTGCCAGCAGTGTGGTTTGGGACAAAAACATTCAGTACTTC. This sequence joins TRBV2 and TRBJ2-4, with D hard to call. Deletions cut 4 bases from V and 3 bases from J, with 10 bases between. This CDR3 has 14 amino acids. Germline values: CDR1 SNHLY, CDR2 FYNNEI.

This clonotype showed up many times. V gene TRBV3-1 combines with J gene TRBJ1-6; D is possibly TRBD1 (6 bases). The length of the CDR3 is 15 residues. V lost 0 bases and J lost 10, with 13 bases in between. Germline assignment: CDR1 LGHDT and CDR2 YNNKEL (reference sequence). DNA for the CDR3: TGTGCCAGCAGCCAAGATCGGGGCGGGGGCTCACCCCTCCACTTT. Amino acids: CASSQDRGGGSPLHF.

Ten or more counts support this clonotype. The chain combines TRBV27 with TRBJ1-2; 9 bases agree with TRBD1. There are 13 residues in the CDR3. Germline V CDR1 and CDR2: MNHEY, SMNVEV (reference sequence). Germline trimming cut 4 bases from V and 7 bases from J; bases unmatched to any gene: 4. The CDR3 bases are TGTGCCAGCAGTTCCCGGACAGGGGTTGGCTACACCTTC. As protein: CASSSRTGVGYTF.